This T cell receptor (beta chain) comes out of a study of cytomegalovirus exposure and HLA in healthy donors. General study results and limits: Per a prior analysis, the majority of TCR beta V segments were productive roughly 87% or roughly 30% of the time.

The CDR3 spans 15 residues. Trimming pared 5 bases from V and 10 bases from J, leaving 18 bases between. Germline V gives CDR1 SGHTA, CDR2 FQGNSA. In the PCR, 60 Vbeta and 13 Jbeta primers were used. Here immunoSEQ multiplex PCR was the method, and the copy in TCRdb shows in-frame clones only, minus some. The data hold 95,000 to 100,000 clones, with roughly 74% observed a single time. On this clone itself: Antigen specificity is unknown.

The receptor was derived from a woman between 40 and 55 years old in good health and CMV-seronegative. This chain connects TRBV7-2 to TRBJ1-6; D might be TRBD1 (5 bases). The specimen was PBMCs. This chain's CDR3 is CASSRLLGGQSPLHF. The CDR3 DNA follows: TGTGCCAGCAGCCGACTGTTGGGGGGTCAATCACCCCTCCACTTT.